A selection of T cell receptor beta chains follows, all from one sample in a study of shared clonotypes between healthy human individuals. Clones were sequenced by immunoSEQ multiplex PCR, and TCRdb holds only the in-frame ones, with some missing. The sample records approximately 1.4 million clones, around 98% being singletons. Material: naive CD4+ T cells sorted from blood. The receptors come from a young man in good health. CDR3s include the opening cysteine and the closing phenylalanine or tryptophan. The D gene is left open where the match is weak. Size values are once, few and many counts, or a class for expanded clones, and some rows have none.

NA | NA | TRBJ2-1 | TRBV7-8 | TGTGCCAGCAGCCCAGGGGGGACCTACAATGAGCAGTTCTTC | CASSPGGTYNEQFF
NA | NA | TRBJ2-7 | TRBV19 | TGTGCCAGTAGTAGACCAGGGCCCTACGAGCAGTACTTC | CASSRPGPYEQYF
NA | TRBD2 | TRBJ2-5 | TRBV5-1 | TGCGCCAGCAGCGTCGGGACTAGCGGACCAGAAGAGACCCAGTACTTC | CASSVGTSGPEETQYF
NA | TRBD1 | TRBJ1-5 | TRBV6-1 | TGTGCCAGCAGTGAACCTGACAGGGGCGGCGATCAGCCCCAGCATTTT | CASSEPDRGGDQPQHF
NA | TRBD1 | TRBJ1-1 | TRBV19 | TGTGCCAGTAGTGTCAGGACAGGGAACACTGAAGCTTTCTTT | CASSVRTGNTEAFF
NA | TRBD2 | TRBJ2-3 | TRBV7-9 | TGTGCCAGCAGCTTCCTAGCGGGTCCGGGCACAGATACGCAGTATTTT | CASSFLAGPGTDTQYF
NA | NA | TRBJ2-3 | TRBV12-2 | TGTGCAAGTCGCTTAGGATCCCTGACTGTCAGCACAGATACGCAGTATTTT | CASRLGSLTVSTDTQYF
NA | NA | TRBJ1-1 | TRBV7-9 | TGTGCCAGCACCCGGCGGGAAATTGTCCTCGAGGGCACTGAAGCTTTCTTT | CASTRREIVLEGTEAFF
once | TRBD1 | TRBJ2-7 | TRBV6-4 | TGTGCCAGCAGCACCGGGACAGGGGGCCTCAGCTCCTACGAGCAGTACTTC | CASSTGTGGLSSYEQYF
NA | TRBD1 | TRBJ2-1 | TRBV28 | TGTGCCAGCAGTAAAACCACAGGGGGCTGGGGCAATGAGCAGTTCTTC | CASSKTTGGWGNEQFF
NA | NA | TRBJ2-2 | TRBV6-5 | TGTGCCAGCAGTTACCCGAGCGTTGAGGGCACCGGGGAGCTGTTTTTT | CASSYPSVEGTGELFF
NA | TRBD2 | TRBJ2-7 | TRBV4-3 | TGCGCCAGCAGCCAACGTAGCGGGAGGCCCAACGAGCAGTACTTC | CASSQRSGRPNEQYF
NA | NA | TRBJ2-7 | TRBV18 | TGTGCCAGCTCACCACCGTCTAAAAGCTACGAGCAGTACTTC | CASSPPSKSYEQYF
NA | NA | TRBJ2-1 | TRBV7-7 | TGTGCCAGCAGCCTAGGGCTCTCGTCCAATGAGCAGTTCTTC | CASSLGLSSNEQFF
NA | NA | TRBJ1-1 | TRBV19 | TGTGCCAGTAGTATTTTGTGGGCAGAGAACACTGAAGCTTTCTTT | CASSILWAENTEAFF
NA | NA | TRBJ2-3 | TRBV5-1 | TGCGCCAGCAGCTTTCAGGGAGCTAGCACAGATACGCAGTATTTT | CASSFQGASTDTQYF
NA | TRBD2 | TRBJ2-1 | TRBV19 | TGTGCCAGTAGTATGGCTAGCGGGAGGACAAATGAGCAGTTCTTC | CASSMASGRTNEQFF
NA | NA | TRBJ2-4 | TRBV13 | TGTGCCAGCAGCTTAGAAGGGCGGAGAATAGCCAAAAACATTCAGTACTTC | CASSLEGRRIAKNIQYF